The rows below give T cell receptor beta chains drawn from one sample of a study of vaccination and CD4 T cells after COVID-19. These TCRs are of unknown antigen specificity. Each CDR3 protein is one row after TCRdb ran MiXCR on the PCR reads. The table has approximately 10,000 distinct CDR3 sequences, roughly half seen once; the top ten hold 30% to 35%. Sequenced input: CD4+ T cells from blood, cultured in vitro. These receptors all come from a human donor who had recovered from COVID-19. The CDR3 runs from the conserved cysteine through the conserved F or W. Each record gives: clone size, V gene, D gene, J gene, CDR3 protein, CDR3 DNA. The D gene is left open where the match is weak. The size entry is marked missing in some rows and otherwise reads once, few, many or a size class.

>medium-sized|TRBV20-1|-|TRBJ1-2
CSARRGTNYGYTF
TGCAGTGCCCGCCGAGGCACGAACTATGGCTACACCTTC
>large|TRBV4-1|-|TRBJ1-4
CASSQDGTGWRLFF
TGCGCCAGCAGCCAAGACGGCACAGGGTGGAGACTGTTTTTT
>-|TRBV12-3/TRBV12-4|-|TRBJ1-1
CASSLEGAITEAFF
TGTGCCAGCAGTTTAGAGGGTGCGATCACTGAAGCTTTCTTT
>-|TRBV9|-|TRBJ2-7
CASSVELGASYEQYF
TGTGCCAGCAGCGTAGAGCTCGGGGCCTCCTACGAGCAGTACTTC
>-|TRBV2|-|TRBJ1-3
CASSEIRGPLSPIYF
TGTGCCAGCAGTGAAATAAGGGGTCCCCTAAGCCCCATATATTTT
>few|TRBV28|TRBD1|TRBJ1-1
CASSSYRGDMNTEAFF
TGTGCCAGCAGTTCCTACAGGGGTGACATGAACACTGAAGCTTTCTTT
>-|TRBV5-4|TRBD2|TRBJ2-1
CASNPGTSGGANEQFF
TGTGCCAGCAATCCCGGGACTAGCGGGGGTGCCAATGAGCAGTTCTTC
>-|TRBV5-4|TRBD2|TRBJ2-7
CASSHTGGGSYEQYF
TGTGCCAGCAGCCATACTGGCGGGGGCTCCTACGAGCAGTACTTC
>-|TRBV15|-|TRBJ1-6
CATSRGTYNSPLHF
TGTGCCACCTCGCGGGGAACCTATAATTCACCCCTCCACTTT
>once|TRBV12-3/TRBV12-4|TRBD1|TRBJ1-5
CASSPGQFPYQPQHF
TGTGCCAGCAGCCCGGGACAGTTTCCCTATCAGCCCCAGCATTTT
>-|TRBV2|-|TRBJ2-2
CASSEISVNTGELFF
TGTGCCAGCAGTGAGATTAGCGTAAACACCGGGGAGCTGTTTTTT
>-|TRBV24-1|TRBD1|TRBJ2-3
CATGQGAKDTQYF
TGTGCCACGGGACAGGGGGCCAAAGATACGCAGTATTTT
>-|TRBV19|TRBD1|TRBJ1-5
CASSRTGPSNQPQHF
TGTGCCAGTTCCCGGACAGGTCCTAGCAATCAGCCCCAGCATTTT
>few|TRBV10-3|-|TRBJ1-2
CAIRGDNYGYTF
TGTGCCATCAGGGGGGATAACTATGGCTACACCTTC
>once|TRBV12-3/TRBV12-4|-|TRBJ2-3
CASSLAGGLGTQYF
TGTGCCAGCAGTTTAGCGGGGGGATTAGGTACGCAGTATTTT
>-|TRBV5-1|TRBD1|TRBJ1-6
CASSMRQGSAGNSPLHF
TGCGCCAGCAGCATGAGACAGGGAAGCGCTGGTAATTCACCCCTCCACTTT
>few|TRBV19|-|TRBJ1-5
CASSPLGNQPQHF
TGTGCCAGTAGCCCCCTGGGGAATCAGCCCCAGCATTTT
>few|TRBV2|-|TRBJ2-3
CASSAGDSTVNTQYF
TGTGCCAGCAGCGCAGGGGACTCCACCGTTAATACGCAGTATTTT
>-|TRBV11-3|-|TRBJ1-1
CASSLTKEGTEAFF
TGTGCCAGCAGCTTAACGAAGGAGGGCACTGAAGCTTTCTTT
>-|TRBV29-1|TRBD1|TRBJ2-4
CSVEGTGDKLAKNIQYF
TGCAGCGTTGAGGGGACAGGGGACAAGTTAGCCAAAAACATTCAGTACTTC
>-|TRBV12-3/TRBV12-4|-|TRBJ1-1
CASSLWTPMGNTEAFF
TGTGCCAGCAGTCTTTGGACCCCAATGGGGAACACTGAAGCTTTCTTT
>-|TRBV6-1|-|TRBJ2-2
CASSHPSPGEVGELFF
TGTGCCAGCAGCCACCCCTCGCCCGGGGAGGTCGGGGAGCTGTTTTTT
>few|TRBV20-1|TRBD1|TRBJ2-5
CSARALTGGQETQYF
TGCAGTGCTAGAGCCTTGACAGGGGGACAAGAGACCCAGTACTTC
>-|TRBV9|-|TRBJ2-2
CASSGGGGHGGEELFF
TGTGCCAGCAGCGGTGGTGGGGGACACGGAGGAGAGGAGCTGTTTTTT
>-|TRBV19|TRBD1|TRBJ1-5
CASTTDRGLQPQHF
TGTGCCAGTACTACCGACAGGGGGCTTCAGCCCCAGCATTTT
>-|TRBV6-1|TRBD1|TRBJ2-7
CASRHRDRAAEQYF
TGTGCCAGCAGACACCGGGACAGGGCCGCCGAGCAGTACTTC
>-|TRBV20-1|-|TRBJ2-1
CSARGRLDNEQFF
TGCAGTGCTAGAGGCAGACTAGACAATGAGCAGTTCTTC
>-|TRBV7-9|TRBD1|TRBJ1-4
CASSPGGINEKLFF
TGTGCCAGCAGCCCAGGGGGGATTAATGAAAAACTGTTTTTT
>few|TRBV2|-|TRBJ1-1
CASSGRRWGTEAFF
TGTGCCAGCAGTGGACGGAGATGGGGCACTGAAGCTTTCTTT
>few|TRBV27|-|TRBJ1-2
CASSRTSNYGYTF
TGTGCCAGCAGTCGGACAAGTAACTATGGCTACACCTTC
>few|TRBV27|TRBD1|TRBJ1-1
CASVPGQGLLGEAFF
TGTGCCAGCGTCCCTGGACAGGGGCTATTAGGTGAAGCTTTCTTT
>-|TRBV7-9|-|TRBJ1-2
CASTPAGSGGYTF
TGTGCCAGCACCCCGGCGGGCTCTGGTGGCTACACCTTC
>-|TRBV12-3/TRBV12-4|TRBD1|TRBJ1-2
CASSPGTGSGYGYTF
TGTGCCAGCAGTCCAGGGACAGGGTCGGGCTATGGCTACACCTTC
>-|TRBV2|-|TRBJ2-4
CASRRGDRRSLDIQYF
TGTGCCAGCAGGAGGGGTGACAGGCGTAGCCTAGACATTCAGTACTTC
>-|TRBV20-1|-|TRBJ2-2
CSARRDTGELFF
TGCAGTGCTAGACGGGACACCGGGGAGCTGTTTTTT
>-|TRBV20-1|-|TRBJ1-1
CSPRRGVTEAFF
TGCAGTCCGCGGCGGGGGGTCACTGAAGCTTTCTTT
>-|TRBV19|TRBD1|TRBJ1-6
CASSILGQGGNSPLHF
TGTGCCAGTAGTATATTAGGCCAGGGGGGGAATTCACCCCTCCACTTT
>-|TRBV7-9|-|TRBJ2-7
CASSNRTFDYEQYF
TGTGCCAGCAGCAACCGGACCTTCGACTACGAGCAGTACTTC
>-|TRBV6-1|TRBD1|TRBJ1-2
CASNDRVANYGYTF
TGTGCCAGCAACGACAGGGTAGCTAACTATGGCTACACCTTC
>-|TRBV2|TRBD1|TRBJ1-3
CASAWTGSGNTIYF
TGTGCCAGCGCCTGGACAGGCTCTGGAAACACCATATATTTT
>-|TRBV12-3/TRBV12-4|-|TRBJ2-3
CASSIYGRGPRDTQYF
TGTGCCAGCAGCATCTACGGGCGGGGACCGAGAGATACGCAGTATTTT
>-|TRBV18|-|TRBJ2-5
CASSLQETQYF
TGTGCCAGCTCACTACAAGAGACCCAGTACTTC
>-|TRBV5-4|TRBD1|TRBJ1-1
CASRQDRGTEAFF
TGTGCCAGCAGACAAGACAGGGGCACTGAAGCTTTCTTT
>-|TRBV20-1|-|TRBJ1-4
CSARPLDIPDNEKLFF
TGCAGTGCTAGACCATTAGATATCCCGGATAATGAAAAACTGTTTTTT
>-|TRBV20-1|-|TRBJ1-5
CSARGDSNQPQHF
TGCAGTGCTAGGGGGGATAGCAATCAGCCCCAGCATTTT
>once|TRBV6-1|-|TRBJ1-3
CASSRKLQGAGNTIYF
TGTGCCAGCAGCAGAAAATTACAGGGTGCTGGAAACACCATATATTTT
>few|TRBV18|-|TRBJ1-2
CASSSTAENYGYTF
TGTGCCAGCTCATCAACGGCAGAAAACTATGGCTACACCTTC
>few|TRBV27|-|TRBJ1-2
CASSPRQLFNYGYTF
TGTGCCAGCAGTCCCCGACAGCTCTTCAACTATGGCTACACCTTC
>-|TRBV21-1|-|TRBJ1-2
CASSKGQVINGYGYTF
TGTGCCAGCAGCAAAGGACAGGTTATAAATGGCTATGGCTACACCTTC
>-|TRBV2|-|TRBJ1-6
CASSATGLLSSYNSPLHF
TGTGCCAGCAGTGCAACGGGACTCCTGAGCTCCTATAATTCACCCCTCCACTTT
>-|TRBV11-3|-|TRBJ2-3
CASSLARVFSTDTQYF
TGTGCCAGCAGCTTAGCGAGAGTCTTTAGCACAGATACGCAGTATTTT
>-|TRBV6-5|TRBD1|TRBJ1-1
CASSSKDRQGARKGNTEAFF
TGTGCCAGCAGTTCTAAGGACCGACAGGGGGCGCGTAAGGGGAACACTGAAGCTTTCTTT
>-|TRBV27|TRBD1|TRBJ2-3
CASSTDRSDTQYF
TGTGCCAGCAGCACGGACAGGTCGGATACGCAGTATTTT
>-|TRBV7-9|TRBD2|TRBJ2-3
CASSPVGRVGTDTQYF
TGTGCCAGCAGCCCAGTAGGGAGGGTTGGGACAGATACGCAGTATTTT
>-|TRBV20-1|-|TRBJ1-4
CSARATGSGEKLFF
TGCAGTGCTAGAGCTACCGGGAGCGGTGAAAAACTGTTTTTT
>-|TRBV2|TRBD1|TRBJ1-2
CASSVDRDYGYTF
TGTGCCAGCAGTGTGGACAGGGACTATGGCTACACCTTC